This T cell receptor (beta chain) was found in a study of OX40 agonist ivuxolimab in advanced cancers. Study details: Partial responses occurred in three patients (one hepatocellular carcinoma, two cutaneous melanoma). Study-level points and caveats: Patients who responded partially at 0.1-3.0 mg/kg showed clonal expansion ranking among the lowest. Some patients who did not respond also had low normalized T-cell clonal expansion.

Blood draws occurred at baseline, cycle 4 day 1, and cycle 7 day 1. About this clone itself: Its target is not known.

Repertoires were generated with immunoSEQ multiplex PCR, while TCRdb's copy carries only in-frame clones and drops some. The data show around 46,000 clones, 70% to 80% seen once. Trimming at V came to 6 bases and at J to 1 base, leaving 3 bases not matched to a gene. Germline values: CDR1 MDHEN, CDR2 SYDVKM. There are 15 residues in the CDR3. V usage is TRBV28 and J usage is TRBJ2-1; 10 bases are a match to TRBD2. The origin of this receptor is an adult with an advanced solid tumor such as melanoma, head and neck, liver or kidney cancer. The sequencing used CD4+ or CD8+ T cells sorted from blood, collected in a trial of the OX40 agonist ivuxolimab. The DNA of the CDR3 is TGTGCCAGCAGCCGGACTAGCGGTTCCTACAATGAGCAGTTCTTC. Translating it yields CASSRTSGSYNEQFF.